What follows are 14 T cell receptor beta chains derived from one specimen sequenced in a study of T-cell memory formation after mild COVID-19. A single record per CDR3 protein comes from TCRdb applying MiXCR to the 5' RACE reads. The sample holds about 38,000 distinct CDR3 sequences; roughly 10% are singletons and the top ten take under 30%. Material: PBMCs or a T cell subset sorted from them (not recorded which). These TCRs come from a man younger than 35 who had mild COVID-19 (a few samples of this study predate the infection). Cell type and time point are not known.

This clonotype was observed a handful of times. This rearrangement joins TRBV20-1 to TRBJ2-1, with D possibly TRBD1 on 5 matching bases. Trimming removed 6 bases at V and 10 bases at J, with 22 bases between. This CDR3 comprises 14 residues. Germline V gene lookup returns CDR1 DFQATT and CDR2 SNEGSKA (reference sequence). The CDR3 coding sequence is TGCAGTGCGTCCGCTGGGGCCTCGCGCGCGGAGCAGTTCTTC. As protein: CSASAGASRAEQFF.

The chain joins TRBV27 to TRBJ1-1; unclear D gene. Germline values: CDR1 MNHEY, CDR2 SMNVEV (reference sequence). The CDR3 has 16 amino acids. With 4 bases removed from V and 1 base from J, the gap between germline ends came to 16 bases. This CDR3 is CASSSPLGHRNTEAFF. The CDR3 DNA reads TGTGCCAGCAGTTCCCCATTAGGGCATCGGAACACTGAAGCTTTCTTT.

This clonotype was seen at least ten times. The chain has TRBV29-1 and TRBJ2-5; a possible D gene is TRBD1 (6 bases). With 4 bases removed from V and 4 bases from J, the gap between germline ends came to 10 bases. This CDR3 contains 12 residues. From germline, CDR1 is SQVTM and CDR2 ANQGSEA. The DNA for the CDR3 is TGCAGCGTTGGTAAAGGGGGAGAGACCCAGTACTTC. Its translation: CSVGKGGETQYF.

CDR3 in DNA: TGTGCCAGCAGCCCTGGATTCTCATTAGACCATGAGCAGTTCTTC. Protein: CASSPGFSLDHEQFF. The chain has TRBV6-5 and TRBJ2-1; D not certain. Trimming pared 6 bases from V and 8 bases from J, leaving 20 bases between. The germline CDR1 and CDR2 sequences are MNHEY and SVGAGI. This CDR3 is built from 15 residues.

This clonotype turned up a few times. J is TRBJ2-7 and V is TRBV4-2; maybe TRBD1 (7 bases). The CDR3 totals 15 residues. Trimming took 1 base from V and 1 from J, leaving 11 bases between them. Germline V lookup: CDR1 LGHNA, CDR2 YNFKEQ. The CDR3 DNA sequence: TGTGCCAGCAGCCAAGTGCAGGGGGGATCCTACGAGCAGTACTTC. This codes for CASSQVQGGSYEQYF.

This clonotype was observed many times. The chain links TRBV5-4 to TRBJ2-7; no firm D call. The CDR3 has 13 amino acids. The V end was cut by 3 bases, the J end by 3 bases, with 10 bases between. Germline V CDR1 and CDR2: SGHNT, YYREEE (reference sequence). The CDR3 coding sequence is TGTGCCAGCAGCTCTGAGGCTAGCTACGAGCAGTACGTC. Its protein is CASSSEASYEQYV.

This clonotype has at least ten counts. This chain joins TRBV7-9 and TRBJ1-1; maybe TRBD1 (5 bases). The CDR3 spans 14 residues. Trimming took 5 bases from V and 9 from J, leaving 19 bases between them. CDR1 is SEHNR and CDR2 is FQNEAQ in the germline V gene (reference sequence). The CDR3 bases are TGTGCCAGCAGCAACAATAGGGACCCCCGCAAAGCTTTCTTT. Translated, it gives CASSNNRDPRKAFF.

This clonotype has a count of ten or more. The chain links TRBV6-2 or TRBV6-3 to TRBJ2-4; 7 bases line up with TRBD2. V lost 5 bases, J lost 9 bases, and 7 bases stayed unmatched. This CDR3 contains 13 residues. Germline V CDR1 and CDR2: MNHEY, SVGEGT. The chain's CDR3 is CASSTRGTGIQYF. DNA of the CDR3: TGTGCCAGCAGTACGCGGGGGACGGGCATTCAGTACTTC.

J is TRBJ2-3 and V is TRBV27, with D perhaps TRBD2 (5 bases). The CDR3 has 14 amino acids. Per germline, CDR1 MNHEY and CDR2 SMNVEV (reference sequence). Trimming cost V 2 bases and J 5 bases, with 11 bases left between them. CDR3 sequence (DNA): TGTGCCAGCAGTTTAGAGCCCCGGGGAGATACGCAGTATTTT. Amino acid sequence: CASSLEPRGDTQYF.

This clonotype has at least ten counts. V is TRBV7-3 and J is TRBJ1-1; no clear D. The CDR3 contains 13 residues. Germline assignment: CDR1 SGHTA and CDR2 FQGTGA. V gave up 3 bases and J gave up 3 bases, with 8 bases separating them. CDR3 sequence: CASSFSGDTEAFF. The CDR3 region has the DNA TGTGCCAGCAGCTTTTCTGGCGACACTGAAGCTTTCTTT. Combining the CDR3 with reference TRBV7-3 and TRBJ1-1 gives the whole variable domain GAGVSQTPSNKVTEKGKYVELRCDPISGHTALYWYRQSLGQGPEFLIYFQGTGAADDSGLPNDRFFAVRPEGSVSTLKIQRTERGDSAVYLCASSFSGDTEAFFGQGTRLTVV.

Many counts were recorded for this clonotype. CDR3 nucleotides: TGTGCCAGCAGTGGGGGACAGCTTGAAAAACTGTTTTTT. As protein: CASSGGQLEKLFF. The chain is built from TRBV12-3 or TRBV12-4 and TRBJ1-4, with TRBD1 matching 7 bases. Losses at the gene ends were 5 bases for V and 7 bases for J; bases not matched to a gene: 4. CDR3 length: 13 amino acids.

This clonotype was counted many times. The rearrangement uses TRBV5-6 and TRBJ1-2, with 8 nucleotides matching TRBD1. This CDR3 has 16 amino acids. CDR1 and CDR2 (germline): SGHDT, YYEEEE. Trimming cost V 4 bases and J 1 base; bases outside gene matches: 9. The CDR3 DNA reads TGTGCCAGCAGCGCCCCGGGACAGGCGATTAACTATGGCTACACCTTC. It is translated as CASSAPGQAINYGYTF.

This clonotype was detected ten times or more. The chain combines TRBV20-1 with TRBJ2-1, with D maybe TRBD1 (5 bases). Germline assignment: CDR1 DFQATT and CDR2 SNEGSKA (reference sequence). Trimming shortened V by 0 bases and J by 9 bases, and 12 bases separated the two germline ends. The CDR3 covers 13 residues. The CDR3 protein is CSARDPPQGEQFF. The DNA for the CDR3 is TGCAGTGCTAGAGACCCCCCCCAGGGTGAGCAGTTCTTC.

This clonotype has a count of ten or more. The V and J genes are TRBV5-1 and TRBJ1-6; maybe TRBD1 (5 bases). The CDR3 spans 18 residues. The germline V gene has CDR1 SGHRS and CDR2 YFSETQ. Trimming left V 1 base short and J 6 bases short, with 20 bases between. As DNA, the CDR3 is TGCGCCAGCAGCTTGAGGGGAGGACGGCCCCTTCGTAATTCACCCCTCCACTTT. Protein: CASSLRGGRPLRNSPLHF.